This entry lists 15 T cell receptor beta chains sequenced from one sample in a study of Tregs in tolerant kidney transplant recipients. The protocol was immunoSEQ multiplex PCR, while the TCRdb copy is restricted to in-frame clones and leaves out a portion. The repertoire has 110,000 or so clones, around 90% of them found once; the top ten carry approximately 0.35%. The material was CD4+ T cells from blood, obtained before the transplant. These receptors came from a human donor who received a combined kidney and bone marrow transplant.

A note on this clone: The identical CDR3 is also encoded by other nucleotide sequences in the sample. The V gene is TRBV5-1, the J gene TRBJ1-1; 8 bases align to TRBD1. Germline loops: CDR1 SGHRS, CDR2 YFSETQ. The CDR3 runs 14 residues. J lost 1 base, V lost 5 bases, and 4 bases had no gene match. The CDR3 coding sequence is TGCGCCAGCAGTCCCGGGACAGGGAACACTGAAGCTTTCTTT. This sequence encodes CASSPGTGNTEAFF.

CDR3 residues: CASSTTGNTEAFF. CDR3 sequence (DNA): TGTGCCAGTAGTACGACAGGAAACACTGAAGCTTTCTTT. This chain uses TRBV19 with TRBJ1-1; weak D call: TRBD1 (6 bases). Trimming took 4 bases from V and 2 from J, leaving 8 bases between them. This CDR3 comprises 13 residues. CDR1 is LNHDA, CDR2 SQIVND, per germline (reference sequence). The full variable domain, rest sourced from reference TRBV19 and TRBJ1-1, is DGGITQSPKYLFRKEGQNVTLSCEQNLNHDAMYWYRQDPGQGLRLIYYSQIVNDFQKGDIAEGYSVSREKKESFPLTVTSAQKNPTAFYLCASSTTGNTEAFFGQGTRLTVV.

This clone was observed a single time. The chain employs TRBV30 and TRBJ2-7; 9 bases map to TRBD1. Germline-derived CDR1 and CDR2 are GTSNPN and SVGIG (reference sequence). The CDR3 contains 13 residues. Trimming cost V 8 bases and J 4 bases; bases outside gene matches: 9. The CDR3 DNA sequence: TGTGCCAGAACCAGACAGGGGGATTACGAGCAGTACTTC. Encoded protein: CARTRQGDYEQYF.

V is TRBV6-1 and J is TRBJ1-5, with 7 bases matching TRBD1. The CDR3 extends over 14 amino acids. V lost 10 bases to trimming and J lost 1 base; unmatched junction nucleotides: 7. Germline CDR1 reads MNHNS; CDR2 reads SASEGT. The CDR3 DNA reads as TGTGCCACCCAAGACAGGGCAAGCAATCAGCCCCAGCATTTT. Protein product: CATQDRASNQPQHF.

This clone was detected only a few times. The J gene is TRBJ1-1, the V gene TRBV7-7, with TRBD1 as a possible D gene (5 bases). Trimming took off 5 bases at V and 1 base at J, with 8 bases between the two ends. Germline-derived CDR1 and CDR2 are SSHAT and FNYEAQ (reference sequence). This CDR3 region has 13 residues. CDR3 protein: CASSVDRNTEAFF. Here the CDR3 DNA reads TGTGCCAGCAGCGTTGACAGGAACACTGAAGCTTTCTTT.

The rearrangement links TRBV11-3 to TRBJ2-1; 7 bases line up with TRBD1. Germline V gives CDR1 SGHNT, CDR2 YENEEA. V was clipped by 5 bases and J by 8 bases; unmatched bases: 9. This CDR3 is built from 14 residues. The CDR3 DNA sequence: TGTGCCAGCAGCCTAGGGACAGCGCCGGATGAGCAGTTCTTC. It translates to CASSLGTAPDEQFF.

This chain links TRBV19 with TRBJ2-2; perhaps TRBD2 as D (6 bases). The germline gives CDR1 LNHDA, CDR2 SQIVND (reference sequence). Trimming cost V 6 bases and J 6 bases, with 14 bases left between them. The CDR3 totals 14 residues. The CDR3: CASRVRGRPGELFF. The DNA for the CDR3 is TGTGCCAGTAGGGTGCGGGGTCGTCCCGGGGAGCTGTTTTTT.

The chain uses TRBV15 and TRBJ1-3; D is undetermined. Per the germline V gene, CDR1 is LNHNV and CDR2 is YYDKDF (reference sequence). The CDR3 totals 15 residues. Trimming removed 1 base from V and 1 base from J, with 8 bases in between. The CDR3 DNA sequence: TGTGCCACCAGCAGAGTCAGGTGGTCTGGAAACACCATATATTTT. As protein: CATSRVRWSGNTIYF. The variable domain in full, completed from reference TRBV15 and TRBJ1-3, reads DAMVIQNPRYQVTQFGKPVTLSCSQTLNHNVMYWYQQKSSQAPKLLFHYYDKDFNNEADTPDNFQSRRPNTSFCFLDIRSPGLGDTAMYLCATSRVRWSGNTIYFGEGSWLTVV.

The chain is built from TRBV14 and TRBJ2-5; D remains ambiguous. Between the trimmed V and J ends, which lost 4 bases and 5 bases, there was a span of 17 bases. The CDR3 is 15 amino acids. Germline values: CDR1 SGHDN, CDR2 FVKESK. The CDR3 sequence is CASSPGSRNRETQYF. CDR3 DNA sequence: TGTGCCAGCAGCCCCGGGTCGCGAAACCGGGAGACCCAGTACTTC.

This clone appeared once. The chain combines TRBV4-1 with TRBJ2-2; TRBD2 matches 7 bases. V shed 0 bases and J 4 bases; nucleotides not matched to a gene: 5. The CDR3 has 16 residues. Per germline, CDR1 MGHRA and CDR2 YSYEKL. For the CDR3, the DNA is TGCGCCAGCAGCCAAGAGGCGGGGGTCGGCACCGGGGAGCTGTTTTTT. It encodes CASSQEAGVGTGELFF.

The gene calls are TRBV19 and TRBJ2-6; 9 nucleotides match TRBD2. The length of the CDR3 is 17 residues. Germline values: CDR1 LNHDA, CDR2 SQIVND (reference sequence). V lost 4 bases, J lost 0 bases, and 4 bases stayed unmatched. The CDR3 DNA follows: TGTGCCAGTAGTACAGCGGGAGGTCCCTCTGGGGCCAACGTCCTGACTTTC. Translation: CASSTAGGPSGANVLTF.

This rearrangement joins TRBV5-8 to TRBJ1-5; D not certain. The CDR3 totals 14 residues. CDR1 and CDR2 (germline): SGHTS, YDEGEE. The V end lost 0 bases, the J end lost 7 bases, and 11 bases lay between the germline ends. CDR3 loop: CASSLEKRWQPQHF. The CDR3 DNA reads TGTGCCAGCAGCTTGGAGAAGCGTTGGCAGCCCCAGCATTTT.

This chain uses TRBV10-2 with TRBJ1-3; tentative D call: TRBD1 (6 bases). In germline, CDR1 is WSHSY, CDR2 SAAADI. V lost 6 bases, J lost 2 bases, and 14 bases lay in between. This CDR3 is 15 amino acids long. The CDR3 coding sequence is TGCGCCAGCAGCCCCGGACAGACAACTGGAAACACCATATATTTT. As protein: CASSPGQTTGNTIYF.

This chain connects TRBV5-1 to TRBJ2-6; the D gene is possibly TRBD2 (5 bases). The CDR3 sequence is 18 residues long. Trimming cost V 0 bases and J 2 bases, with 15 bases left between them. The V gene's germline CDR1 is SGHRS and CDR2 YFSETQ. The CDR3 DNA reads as TGCGCCAGCAGCTTGGCCCGGGGTGGGCTAGCTGGGGCCAACGTCCTGACTTTC. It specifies CASSLARGGLAGANVLTF.

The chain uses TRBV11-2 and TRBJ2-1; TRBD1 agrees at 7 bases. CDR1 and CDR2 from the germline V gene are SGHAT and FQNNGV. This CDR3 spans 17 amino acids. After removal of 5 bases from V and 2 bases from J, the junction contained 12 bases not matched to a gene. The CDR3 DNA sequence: TGTGCCAGCAGCCCGAGGGTGGGGACAGCCACCTACAATGAGCAGTTCTTC. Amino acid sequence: CASSPRVGTATYNEQFF. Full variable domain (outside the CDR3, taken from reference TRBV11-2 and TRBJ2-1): EAGVAQSPRYKIIEKRQSVAFWCNPISGHATLYWYQQILGQGPKLLIQFQNNGVVDDSQLPKDRFSAERLKGVDSTLKIQPAKLEDSAVYLCASSPRVGTATYNEQFFGPGTRLTVL.